This TCR beta chain was identified in a study of cytomegalovirus exposure and HLA in healthy donors. PCR used 60 Vbeta primers and 13 Jbeta primers. The method was immunoSEQ multiplex PCR; TCRdb's version includes in-frame clones alone and lacks a portion of them. The data show around 120,000 clones, 65% seen once. There are 13 residues in the CDR3. Germline CDR1 and CDR2: SGHVS and FNYEAQ. The ends were cut back, 6 bases at V and 4 bases at J, with 12 bases in the middle. This clonotype was obtained from a young man in good health and CMV-seropositive. The gene calls are TRBV7-6 and TRBJ1-2, with a tentative D call TRBD1 (6 bases). The sample comprised PBMCs. In DNA form, the CDR3 reads TGTGCCAGCAGTGGGGGCCTTCCCTATGGCTACACCTTC. This codes for CASSGGLPYGYTF.